Following are 19 T cell receptor beta chains from one sample sequenced in a study of T-cell reconstitution after alpha-beta-depleted transplantation in children. Preparation of the TCRbeta library involved a method that used unique molecular identifiers. Using its own MiXCR run on the PCR reads, TCRdb lists one record per CDR3 protein. The repertoire consists of a few hundred thousand distinct CDR3 sequences, with 10% occurring once and the leading ten covering about 2.3%. Source: PBMCs from the stem cell graft donor, taken from the stem cell graft. These receptors originate from a human donor who donated a stem cell graft to a child with acute lymphoblastic leukemia.

This clonotype was counted between two and nine times. The J gene is TRBJ2-5, the V gene TRBV7-9, with D maybe TRBD2 (5 bases). Germline CDR1 reads SEHNR; CDR2 reads FQNEAQ (reference sequence). The CDR3 is 14 residues long. The V end lost 5 bases, the J end lost 5 bases, and 15 bases lay between the germline ends. The CDR3 is CASSKEVGAETQYF. CDR3 sequence (DNA): TGTGCCAGCAGCAAGGAGGTGGGAGCGGAGACCCAGTACTTC.

As for this clonotype: One junction end disagrees with the germline gene, perhaps due to a read error. The V gene is TRBV7-7, the J gene TRBJ2-2, with D perhaps matching TRBD2 (6 bases). Per germline, CDR1 SSHAT and CDR2 FNYEAQ (reference sequence). The CDR3 runs 15 residues. The CDR3: CASSPGLGGTGELFF. The CDR3 DNA follows: TGTGCTAGCAGCCCCGGACTGGGGGGCACCGGGGAGCTGTTTTTT.

This clonotype was observed at least ten times. The rearrangement links TRBV9 to TRBJ1-1; D perhaps matches TRBD1 (5 bases). V was trimmed by 4 bases and J by 1 base, leaving 11 bases between them. Looked up from germline, CDR1 is SGDLS and CDR2 is YYNGEE. The CDR3 contains 14 residues. CDR3 loop: CASSPHQGNTEAFF. DNA of the CDR3: TGTGCCAGCAGCCCACACCAGGGGAACACTGAAGCTTTCTTT.

About this clonotype itself: The junction does not match germline at one end; this may be a read error. V usage is TRBV20-1 and J usage is TRBJ1-2; TRBD1 is a possible D gene (5 bases). The CDR3 is made up of 15 amino acids. Looked up from germline, CDR1 is DFQATT and CDR2 is SNEGSKA (reference sequence). Written as DNA, the CDR3 is TGCAGTGCTTTTAAGTCAGGGCTAGCGGCGTATGCCTACACCTTC. Protein: CSAFKSGLAAYAYTF.

On this clonotype itself: A single base separates this from a much larger clone, so it may be a read error. Given the absence of the conserved phenylalanine or tryptophan at the CDR3 end, a read error is likely. The DNA is omitted, as the CDR3 cannot be located on it reliably, and the CDR3 follows TCRdb's listing. The chain joins TRBV25-1 to TRBJ2-7; the table calls TRBD1, which could not be checked here. From its first to its last residue, the CDR3 has 15 amino acids. Germline loops: CDR1 MGHDK, CDR2 SYGVNS. The CDR3 reads CASGERAGGQGLITY.

This clonotype was detected a few times. The chain is built from TRBV7-9 and TRBJ1-1; D gene ambiguous. The V and J ends lost 1 base and 0 bases respectively, with 12 bases between them. Germline CDR1 is SEHNR and CDR2 is FQNEAQ (reference sequence). The CDR3 covers 16 residues. The CDR3 DNA reads TGTGCCAGCAGCTTAGTCGGGTACGGGATGAACACTGAAGCTTTCTTT. It is translated as CASSLVGYGMNTEAFF.

In this sample, this clonotype turned up a few times. In DNA, the CDR3 is TGTGCCACCAGTGATCCGGCCAGCGGGAGTATGACCCAGTACTTC. This encodes CATSDPASGSMTQYF. The chain carries TRBV24-1 and TRBJ2-5, with TRBD2 identical over 8 bases. The CDR3 loop spans 15 amino acids. Trimming cost V 3 bases and J 7 bases; bases outside gene matches: 9. Germline loops: CDR1 KGHDR, CDR2 SFDVKD.

This clonotype was counted at least ten times. The chain combines TRBV12-3 or TRBV12-4 with TRBJ2-5; TRBD2 agrees at 12 bases. J was trimmed by 5 bases and V by 2 bases; bases with no gene match: 6. This CDR3 is built from 16 residues. CDR3 loop: CASSLRQLAGGETQYF. As DNA, the CDR3 is TGTGCCAGCAGTTTACGTCAACTAGCGGGAGGTGAGACCCAGTACTTC.

The V and J genes are TRBV3-1 and TRBJ2-1; a possible D gene is TRBD2 (5 bases). This CDR3 contains 18 residues. V was clipped by 6 bases and J by 0 bases, with 21 bases between them. CDR1 and CDR2 (germline): LGHDT, YNNKEL (reference sequence). The CDR3 DNA sequence: TGTGCCAGCAGTGGGAGTCTTGACTACTTAACCTCCTACAATGAGCAGTTCTTC. This encodes CASSGSLDYLTSYNEQFF.

This clonotype was detected many times. This chain joins TRBV28 and TRBJ2-6, with D possibly being TRBD1 (6 bases). Germline assignment: CDR1 MDHEN and CDR2 SYDVKM. The CDR3 contains 16 residues. The ends were cut back, 10 bases at V and 0 bases at J, with 16 bases in the middle. The CDR3 DNA follows: TGTGCCACTCGGACAGCCTCTATCTCTGGGGCCAACGTCCTGACTTTC. Translation gives CATRTASISGANVLTF.

This clonotype was seen at least ten times. The chain employs TRBV5-1 and TRBJ2-3; D gene ambiguous. The CDR3 totals 13 residues. The ends were cut back, 2 bases at V and 7 bases at J, with 11 bases in the middle. Germline V CDR1 and CDR2: SGHRS, YFSETQ. As DNA, the CDR3 is TGCGCCAGCAGCTTCGACCGGGCCCATACGCAGTATTTT. The encoded protein is CASSFDRAHTQYF. The full variable domain, in which reference TRBV5-1 and TRBJ2-3 provide the parts outside the CDR3, is KAGVTQTPRYLIKTRGQQVTLSCSPISGHRSVSWYQQTPGQGLQFLFEYFSETQRNKGNFPGRFSGRQFSNSRSEMNVSTLELGDSALYLCASSFDRAHTQYFGPGTRLTVL.

This clonotype was seen ten or more times. CDR3 amino acids: CASSLNQETQYF. In DNA form, the CDR3 reads TGTGCCAGCAGCTTGAACCAAGAGACCCAGTACTTC. The V gene is TRBV12-3 or TRBV12-4, the J gene TRBJ2-5, with no clear D. The CDR3 contains 12 residues. V lost 6 bases, J lost 0 bases, and 5 bases lay in between.

This clonotype came up a few times. The chain couples TRBV20-1 to TRBJ2-3; D is possibly TRBD2 (6 bases). Between the trimmed V and J ends, which lost 2 bases and 2 bases, there was a span of 11 bases. The CDR3 totals 14 residues. Germline CDR1 DFQATT, CDR2 SNEGSKA (reference sequence). The CDR3 region is CSARWGEPTDTQYF. The CDR3 DNA follows: TGCAGTGCTAGATGGGGGGAACCCACAGATACGCAGTATTTT.

In this sample, this clonotype turned up many times. The V gene is TRBV4-1, the J gene TRBJ1-4, with D perhaps TRBD1 (6 bases). This CDR3 contains 15 residues. Germline V lookup: CDR1 MGHRA, CDR2 YSYEKL. Trimming removed 0 bases at V and 7 bases at J, with 12 bases between. The CDR3 nucleotides read TGCGCCAGCAGCCAAGACGGGGGCTTTTCTGAAAAACTGTTTTTT. This sequence encodes CASSQDGGFSEKLFF.

This clonotype was found a few times. V is TRBV28 and J is TRBJ2-7; 11 bases line up with TRBD2. CDR3 length: 16 amino acids. Germline-derived CDR1 and CDR2 are MDHEN and SYDVKM. The trim removed 4 bases at V and 0 bases at J, leaving 5 bases unmatched. The CDR3 loop is CASSSIAGGSSYEQYF. CDR3 DNA sequence: TGTGCCAGCAGTTCTATAGCGGGAGGGAGCTCCTACGAGCAGTACTTC.

This clonotype has ten or more counts. The chain combines TRBV28 with TRBJ2-7, with 8 positions matching TRBD1. In germline, CDR1 is MDHEN, CDR2 SYDVKM. V lost 7 bases to trimming and J lost 1 base; unmatched junction nucleotides: 9. The CDR3 is 15 residues long. The CDR3 here is CASTIGGDRSYEQYF. Here the CDR3 DNA reads TGTGCCAGCACCATAGGTGGGGACAGGTCCTACGAGCAGTACTTC.

This clonotype was found many times. The rearrangement uses TRBV29-1 and TRBJ2-7; 10 bases agree with TRBD2. The germline CDR1 and CDR2 sequences are SQVTM and ANQGSEA. The CDR3 totals 15 residues. Trimming cost V 4 bases and J 2 bases; bases outside gene matches: 8. CDR3 residues: CSVVNGLAGAYEQYF. In nucleotides, the CDR3 is TGCAGCGTTGTAAATGGTCTAGCGGGAGCCTACGAGCAGTACTTC.

This clonotype was seen a few times. J is TRBJ2-1 and V is TRBV5-1; 8 bases agree with TRBD1. J was trimmed by 0 bases and V by 0 bases; bases with no gene match: 5. Germline CDR1 is SGHRS and CDR2 is YFSETQ. The CDR3 runs to 17 residues. The CDR3 bases are TGCGCCAGCAGCTTGGGGGGACAGGCGAGCTCCTACAATGAGCAGTTCTTC. Translation gives CASSLGGQASSYNEQFF.

In its sample, this clonotype was seen many times. The rearrangement uses TRBV5-1 and TRBJ1-4; the match to TRBD1 covers 9 bases. The ends lost 0 bases at V and 5 bases at J; junction bases unmatched: 2. CDR1 is SGHRS and CDR2 is YFSETQ in the germline V gene. The CDR3 covers 15 residues. The CDR3 region has the DNA TGCGCCAGCAGCTTGGAAGGGACAGGGAATGAAAAACTGTTTTTT. Its protein product is CASSLEGTGNEKLFF.